A single sample gave rise to the 27 T cell receptor beta chains below, sequenced in a study of long-term antiretroviral therapy in people with HIV. Version v3.0 of the immunoSEQ assay was performed at survey level. The table came from immunoSEQ multiplex PCR; TCRdb's copy has only in-frame clones and leaves some out. The sample yields approximately 13,000 clones, around 80% seen once. Sample: unsorted PBMCs, taken 0.4 years after starting antiretroviral therapy. These receptors came from a young man with HIV.

The V call is TRBV5-5, the J call TRBJ2-7; maybe TRBD1 (6 bases). Per the germline V gene, CDR1 is SGHKS and CDR2 is YYEKEE (reference sequence). This CDR3 has 15 residues. Deletions cut 4 bases from V and 0 bases from J, with 14 bases between. CDR3 region: CASSPMTGNSYEQYF. The CDR3, as DNA: TGTGCCAGCAGCCCGATGACAGGCAACTCCTACGAGCAGTACTTC. Drawing the rest from reference TRBV5-5 and TRBJ2-7, the complete variable domain is DAGVTQSPTHLIKTRGQQVTLRCSPISGHKSVSWYQQVLGQGPQFIFQYYEKEERGRGNFPDRFSARQFPNYSSELNVNALLLGDSALYLCASSPMTGNSYEQYFGPGTRLTVT.

The chain recombines TRBV7-8 with TRBJ2-7; D call uncertain. Germline values: CDR1 SGHVS, CDR2 FQNEAQ. The CDR3 has 14 amino acids. V was clipped by 1 base and J by 0 bases, with 7 bases between them. Written as DNA, the CDR3 is TGTGCCAGCAGCTTAGGCCAGAGCTCCTACGAGCAGTACTTC. Protein: CASSLGQSSYEQYF.

The rearrangement links TRBV30 to TRBJ1-4, with D tentatively TRBD1 (5 bases). The V end lost 0 bases, the J end lost 10 bases, and 12 bases lay between the germline ends. The CDR3 extends over 13 amino acids. CDR1 GTSNPN and CDR2 SVGIG come from the germline V gene (reference sequence). Here the CDR3 reads CAWSVTRDGKLFF. For the CDR3, the DNA is TGTGCCTGGAGTGTAACCAGGGATGGAAAACTGTTTTTT.

The J gene is TRBJ1-3, the V gene TRBV15; 8 bases align to TRBD1. CDR1 and CDR2 from the germline V gene are LNHNV and YYDKDF (reference sequence). The CDR3 contains 15 residues. V shed 2 bases, J shed 2 bases, and the junction held 2 bases outside the gene matches. CDR3 DNA: TGTGCCACCAGCAGAATACAGGGGGCTGGAAACACCATATATTTT. This encodes CATSRIQGAGNTIYF.

This rearrangement joins TRBV12-5 to TRBJ2-3, with 7 bases that match TRBD2. V trimming: 0 bases; J trimming: 2 bases; junction bases outside the gene matches: 8. The CDR3 sequence is 17 residues long. The V gene's germline CDR1 is LGHNT and CDR2 FRNRAP. The CDR3 DNA follows: TGTGCTAGTGGTTTGGTACTTTTGGGAGGGACCACAGATACGCAGTATTTT. It encodes CASGLVLLGGTTDTQYF.

The chain has TRBV18 and TRBJ1-5; D is possibly TRBD1 (5 bases). This CDR3 has 14 amino acids. Germline values: CDR1 KGHSH, CDR2 LQKENI. V was cut by 5 bases and J by 3 bases, with 11 bases left in between. The DNA of the CDR3 is TGTGCCAGCTCAATCGGGGGGATCAATCAGCCCCAGCATTTT. Translated, it gives CASSIGGINQPQHF.

The gene calls are TRBV27 and TRBJ2-7, with TRBD2 matching over 10 bases. CDR3 length equals 17 residues. V lost 2 bases and J lost 4; bases outside the gene matches: 11. Germline lookup yields CDR1 MNHEY and CDR2 SMNVEV (reference sequence). Here the CDR3 reads CASSLLSSGRGRYEQYF. The CDR3 DNA is TGTGCCAGCAGTTTACTGTCTAGCGGGAGAGGGCGTTACGAGCAGTACTTC.

V gene TRBV5-1 combines with J gene TRBJ1-1, with D maybe TRBD1 (5 bases). With 1 base removed from V and 4 bases from J, the gap between germline ends came to 11 bases. Germline loops: CDR1 SGHRS, CDR2 YFSETQ. This CDR3 has 14 residues. This chain's CDR3 is CASSLPTASTEAFF. CDR3 sequence (DNA): TGCGCCAGCAGCTTGCCGACAGCTAGCACTGAAGCTTTCTTT.

This chain uses TRBV28 with TRBJ1-2, with TRBD1 identical over 11 bases. Germline values: CDR1 MDHEN, CDR2 SYDVKM. This CDR3 region has 13 residues. V dropped 4 bases and J dropped 8; count of bases not matched to a gene: 3. The chain's CDR3 is CASSSDRGRGYTF. CDR3 in DNA: TGTGCCAGCAGTTCGGACAGGGGGCGAGGCTACACCTTC.

Concerning this clone: At the DNA level, this CDR3 is encoded by other sequences in the same sample as well. This CDR3 reads CAISGPEDRATYEQYF. The CDR3 nucleotides read TGTGCCATCAGTGGCCCCGAGGACAGGGCTACCTACGAGCAGTACTTC. This sequence joins TRBV10-3 and TRBJ2-7, with TRBD1 identical over 8 bases. Trimming at V came to 4 bases and at J to 2 bases, leaving 10 bases not matched to a gene. CDR3 size: 16 residues. Germline values: CDR1 ENHRY, CDR2 SYGVKD.

The chain employs TRBV29-1 and TRBJ2-7, with D tentatively TRBD1 (6 bases). The V and J ends lost 6 bases and 6 bases respectively, with 18 bases between them. Germline V gives CDR1 SQVTM, CDR2 ANQGSEA. CDR3 length: 13 residues. CDR3 coding DNA: TGCAGCGTCTCCGGGACAAAGGGCACCGAGCAGTACTTC. As protein: CSVSGTKGTEQYF.

The V call is TRBV12-1, the J call TRBJ1-4. TRBV12-1 is shown as a pseudogene. CDR3 length: 14 residues. CDR3 coding DNA: TGTGCCAGCAGCTTACGGGGGAACGATGAAAAACTGTTTTTT. Translated: CASSLRGNDEKLFF.

V gene TRBV7-6 combines with J gene TRBJ1-1, with unresolved D. V lost 1 base and J 1 base, leaving 13 bases between the germline ends. This CDR3 contains 16 residues. The germline gives CDR1 SGHVS, CDR2 FNYEAQ. DNA for the CDR3: TGTGCCAGCAGCTTAGATGAAGAGGGTGCGAACACTGAAGCTTTCTTT. Translation gives CASSLDEEGANTEAFF.

This sequence joins TRBV6-1 and TRBJ2-2; 8 nucleotides match TRBD1. V lost 11 bases to trimming and J lost 1 base; unmatched junction nucleotides: 6. The CDR3 spans 14 residues. From germline, CDR1 is MNHNS and CDR2 SASEGT. The CDR3 reads CAGKTGENTGELFF. The CDR3 DNA sequence: TGTGCCGGCAAGACAGGGGAGAACACCGGGGAGCTGTTTTTT.

The V and J genes are TRBV7-3 and TRBJ2-5; 8 bases match TRBD2. The CDR3 has 16 residues. Germline V gene sequence: CDR1 SGHTA, CDR2 FQGTGA. The ends lost 5 bases at V and 2 bases at J; junction bases unmatched: 10. CDR3 sequence: CASSPRGGSMQETQYF. In nucleotides, the CDR3 is TGTGCCAGCAGCCCCCGGGGGGGTTCGATGCAAGAGACCCAGTACTTC.

The chain has TRBV4-3 and TRBJ2-7, with no clear D. Trimming took off 4 bases at V and 5 bases at J, with 18 bases between the two ends. The germline CDR1 and CDR2 sequences are LGHNA and YSLEER. The CDR3 length is 15 residues. The CDR3 nucleotides are TGCGCCAGCAGCCCCTCCTGGAGTGGTGTCGACGAGCAGTACTTC. Protein: CASSPSWSGVDEQYF.

The chain links TRBV5-4 to TRBJ2-3, with 7 nucleotides matching TRBD2. J gave up 7 bases and V 0 bases, and 5 bases lay outside the gene matches. The germline V gene encodes CDR1 SGHNT and CDR2 YYREEE (reference sequence). The length of the CDR3 is 14 residues. CDR3 in amino acids: CASSLDGGVNTQYF. Here the CDR3 DNA reads TGTGCCAGCAGCTTGGATGGGGGGGTCAATACGCAGTATTTT.

V gene TRBV5-1 combines with J gene TRBJ1-3, with D unresolved. The CDR3 covers 15 residues. Trimming removed 4 bases from V and 0 bases from J, with 11 bases in between. The germline CDR1 and CDR2 sequences are SGHRS and YFSETQ. CDR3 sequence (DNA): TGCGCCAGCAGCGCGACCTGGAGCTCTGGAAACACCATATATTTT. Protein product: CASSATWSSGNTIYF.

This clone came up a few times. The CDR3 DNA is TGCGCCAGCAGCTCCGTAGGGGGCGAGCAGTACTTC. This gives the protein CASSSVGGEQYF. The rearrangement uses TRBV5-1 and TRBJ2-7; maybe TRBD1 (6 bases). The CDR3 has 12 residues. V lost 3 bases and J 6 bases, leaving 10 bases between the germline ends. Germline loops: CDR1 SGHRS, CDR2 YFSETQ.

The rearrangement joins TRBV15 to TRBJ2-2, with D tentatively TRBD2 (7 bases). The germline V gene encodes CDR1 LNHNV and CDR2 YYDKDF (reference sequence). Trimming removed 9 bases at V and 7 bases at J, with 27 bases between. There are 17 residues in the CDR3. The CDR3 loop reads CATSVDRGGLSGGELFF. The DNA for the CDR3 is TGTGCCACTAGCGTAGATAGGGGGGGTTTAAGTGGCGGGGAGCTGTTTTTT.

V is TRBV28 and J is TRBJ2-3; D call uncertain. From germline, CDR1 is MDHEN and CDR2 SYDVKM. CDR3 length: 14 amino acids. V lost 0 bases, J lost 6 bases, and 10 bases lay in between. The CDR3 sequence is CASSLWFRNDTQYF. CDR3 nucleotides: TGTGCCAGCAGTTTATGGTTTCGGAATGATACGCAGTATTTT.

This chain uses TRBV18 with TRBJ1-1; 10 bases fit TRBD1. The CDR3 contains 14 residues. Germline CDR1 reads KGHSH; CDR2 reads LQKENI. After removal of 3 bases from V and 6 bases from J, the junction contained 4 bases not matched to a gene. DNA of the CDR3: TGTGCCAGCTCACCCCGACAGGGGGCCGCTGAAGCTTTCTTT. Its protein is CASSPRQGAAEAFF.

This chain uses TRBV2 with TRBJ1-5; TRBD1 agrees at 11 bases. V shed 6 bases and J 0 bases; nucleotides not matched to a gene: 1. Looked up from germline, CDR1 is SNHLY and CDR2 is FYNNEI. CDR3 length equals 15 residues. In DNA, the CDR3 is TGTGCCAGCAGGGGACAGGGGGGTAGCAATCAGCCCCAGCATTTT. Its translation: CASRGQGGSNQPQHF.

This clone was picked up a small number of times. The chain recombines TRBV6-6 with TRBJ1-3; a possible D gene is TRBD1 (6 bases). This CDR3 region has 15 residues. The V end was cut by 6 bases, the J end by 0 bases, with 12 bases between. Per germline, CDR1 MNHNY and CDR2 SVGAGI (reference sequence). The CDR3 loop is CASSPVGGSGNTIYF. DNA for the CDR3: TGTGCCAGCAGCCCTGTAGGGGGCTCTGGAAACACCATATATTTT.

The chain couples TRBV27 to TRBJ2-3; a weak D match, TRBD2 (6 bases). Germline CDR1 and CDR2: MNHEY and SMNVEV (reference sequence). V lost 2 bases and J lost 2, with 14 bases in between. The CDR3 spans 16 residues. CDR3 residues: CASSLGGTATTDTQYF. The CDR3 DNA reads TGTGCCAGCAGTTTAGGCGGGACGGCCACCACAGATACGCAGTATTTT.

This chain uses TRBV9 with TRBJ1-2; a weak D match, TRBD1 (6 bases). Trimming left V 0 bases short and J 7 bases short, with 13 bases between. Per the germline V gene, CDR1 is SGDLS and CDR2 is YYNGEE. This CDR3 region has 14 residues. This chain's CDR3 is CASSVASGAGGYTF. The CDR3 nucleotides are TGTGCCAGCAGCGTAGCATCAGGGGCGGGTGGCTACACCTTC.

V is TRBV4-1 and J is TRBJ2-2, with TRBD1 identical over 7 bases. The CDR3 length is 16 residues. Germline V gene sequence: CDR1 MGHRA, CDR2 YSYEKL. The ends lost 6 bases at V and 3 bases at J; junction bases unmatched: 10. In nucleotides, the CDR3 is TGCGCCAGCAGTCTCCCAAGGGGGCAGGACACCGGGGAGCTGTTTTTT. It specifies CASSLPRGQDTGELFF.